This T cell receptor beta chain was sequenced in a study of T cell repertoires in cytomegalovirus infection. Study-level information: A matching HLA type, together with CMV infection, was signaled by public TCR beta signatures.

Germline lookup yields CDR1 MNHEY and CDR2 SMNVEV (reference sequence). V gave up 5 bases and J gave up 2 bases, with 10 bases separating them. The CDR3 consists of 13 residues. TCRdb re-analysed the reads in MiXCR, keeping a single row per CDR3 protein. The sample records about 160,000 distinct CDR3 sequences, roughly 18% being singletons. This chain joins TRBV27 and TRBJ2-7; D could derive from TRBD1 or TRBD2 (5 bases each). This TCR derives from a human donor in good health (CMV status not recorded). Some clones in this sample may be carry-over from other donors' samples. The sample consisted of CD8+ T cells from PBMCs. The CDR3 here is CASSKGRAYEQYF. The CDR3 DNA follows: TGTGCCAGCAGTAAGGGACGGGCCTACGAGCAGTACTTC.